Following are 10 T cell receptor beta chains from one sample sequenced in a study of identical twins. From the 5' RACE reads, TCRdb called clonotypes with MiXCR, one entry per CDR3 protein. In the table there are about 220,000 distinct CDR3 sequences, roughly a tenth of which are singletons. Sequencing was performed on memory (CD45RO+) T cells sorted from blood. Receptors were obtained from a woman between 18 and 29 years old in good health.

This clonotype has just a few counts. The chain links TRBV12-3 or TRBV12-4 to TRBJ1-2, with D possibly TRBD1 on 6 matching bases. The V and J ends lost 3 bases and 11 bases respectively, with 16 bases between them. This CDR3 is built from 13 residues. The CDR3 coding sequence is TGTGCCAGCAGTTTTGGGTCGGGACATCGGTACACCTTC. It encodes CASSFGSGHRYTF.

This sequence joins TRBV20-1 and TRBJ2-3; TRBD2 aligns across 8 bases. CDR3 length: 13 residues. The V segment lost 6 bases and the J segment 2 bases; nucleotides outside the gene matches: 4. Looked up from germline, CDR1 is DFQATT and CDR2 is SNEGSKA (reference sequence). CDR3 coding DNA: TGCAGTGCACGACTAGCGCCCACAGATACGCAGTATTTT. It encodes CSARLAPTDTQYF.

The DNA of the CDR3 is TGCAGTGCTAGGGAACCGGGAACTAGCTCCTACAATGAGCAGTTCTTC. It is translated as CSAREPGTSSYNEQFF. The chain employs TRBV20-1 and TRBJ2-1; TRBD2 is a possible D gene (5 bases). V lost 3 bases to trimming and J lost 0 bases, with 15 bases between them. Germline V gene data show CDR1 as DFQATT and CDR2 as SNEGSKA (reference sequence). The CDR3 spans 16 residues.

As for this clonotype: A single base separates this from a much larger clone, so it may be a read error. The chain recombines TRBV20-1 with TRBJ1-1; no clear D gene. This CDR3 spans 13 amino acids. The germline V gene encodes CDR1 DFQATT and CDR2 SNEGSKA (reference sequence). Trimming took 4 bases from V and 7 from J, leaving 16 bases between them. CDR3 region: CSAISLGYNEAFF. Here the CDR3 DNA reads TGCAGTGCTATTTCTCTTGGATATAATGAAGCTTTCTTT.

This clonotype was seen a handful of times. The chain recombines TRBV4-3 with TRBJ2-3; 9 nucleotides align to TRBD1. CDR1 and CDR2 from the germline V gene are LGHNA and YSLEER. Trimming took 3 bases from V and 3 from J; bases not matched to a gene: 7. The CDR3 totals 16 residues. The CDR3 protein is CASSQPGTGLTDTQYF. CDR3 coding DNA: TGCGCCAGCAGCCAGCCCGGGACAGGGCTAACAGATACGCAGTATTTT.

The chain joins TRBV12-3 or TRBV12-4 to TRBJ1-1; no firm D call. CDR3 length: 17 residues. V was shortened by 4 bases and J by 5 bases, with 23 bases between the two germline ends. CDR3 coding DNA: TGTGCCAGCAGTTCTCCCCTGACCCCCGGAGTGAGGACTGAAGCTTTCTTT. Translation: CASSSPLTPGVRTEAFF.

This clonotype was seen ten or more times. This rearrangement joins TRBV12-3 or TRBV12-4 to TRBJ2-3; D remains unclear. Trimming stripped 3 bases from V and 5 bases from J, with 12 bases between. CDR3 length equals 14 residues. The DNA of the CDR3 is TGTGCCAGCAGTTTTGGGCTAGTGGTAGATACGCAGTATTTT. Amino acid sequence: CASSFGLVVDTQYF.

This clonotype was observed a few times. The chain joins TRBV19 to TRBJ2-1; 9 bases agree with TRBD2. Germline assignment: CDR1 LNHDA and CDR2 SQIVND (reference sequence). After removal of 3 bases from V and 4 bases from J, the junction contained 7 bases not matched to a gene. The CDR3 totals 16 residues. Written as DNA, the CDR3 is TGTGCCAGTAGTATTTTTGCCCTAGCGGGGTACAATGAGCAGTTCTTC. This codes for CASSIFALAGYNEQFF.

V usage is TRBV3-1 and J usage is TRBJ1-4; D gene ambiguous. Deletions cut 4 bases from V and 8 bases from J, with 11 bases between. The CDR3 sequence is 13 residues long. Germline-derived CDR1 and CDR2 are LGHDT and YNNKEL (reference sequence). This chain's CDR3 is CASSRYKSEKLFF. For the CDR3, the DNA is TGTGCCAGCAGCCGTTACAAGTCGGAAAAACTGTTTTTT.

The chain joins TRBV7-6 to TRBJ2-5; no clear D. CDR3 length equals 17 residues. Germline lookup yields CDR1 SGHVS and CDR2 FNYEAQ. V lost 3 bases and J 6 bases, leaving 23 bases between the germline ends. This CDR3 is CASSFLKTPGPWKTQYF. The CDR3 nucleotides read TGTGCCAGCAGCTTTCTGAAAACCCCGGGCCCCTGGAAGACCCAGTACTTC.